A single sample is the source of the 25 T cell receptor beta chains below, sequenced in a study of T cells in localized non-small cell lung cancer (dated by TCRdb to 2020 to 2021). Libraries were constructed by the immunoSEQ multiplex PCR assay. TCRdb limited this immuneACCESS table to in-frame rearrangements with V and J called. A share of clones is missing; checked studies link under half to unresolved V genes, and the rest is unexplained. The sample table lists about 24,000 clones, around 88% of them with a count of one. The top ten constitute 5.8% of the sample. The sample in question was peripheral blood, obtained before any cancer treatment. Every receptor here comes from a male donor aged 60 or older with stage II squamous cell lung carcinoma.

The rearrangement uses TRBV6-1 and TRBJ2-3; 7 nucleotides line up with TRBD2. This CDR3 spans 17 amino acids. Germline V CDR1 and CDR2: MNHNS, SASEGT. V gave up 2 bases and J gave up 4 bases; unmatched junction bases: 12. CDR3 nucleotides: TGTGCCAGCAGTGAATACCCTCCAGCGGGAAAGGCAGATACGCAGTATTTT. Translated, it gives CASSEYPPAGKADTQYF.

The chain employs TRBV9 and TRBJ1-3, with 10 bases lining up with TRBD1. This CDR3 is built from 13 residues. Losses at the gene ends were 4 bases for V and 8 bases for J; bases not matched to a gene: 3. Germline V gives CDR1 SGDLS, CDR2 YYNGEE. This CDR3 reads CASSLGQGDTIYF. CDR3 sequence (DNA): TGTGCCAGCAGCCTCGGACAGGGGGACACCATATATTTT.

This sequence joins TRBV10-3 and TRBJ1-1; perhaps TRBD1 as D (6 bases). CDR1 is ENHRY, CDR2 SYGVKD, per germline. The length of the CDR3 is 16 residues. Trimming cost V 0 bases and J 4 bases, with 15 bases left between them. CDR3 sequence: CAISESGGGGLTEAFF. CDR3 sequence (DNA): TGTGCCATCAGTGAGTCAGGAGGGGGGGGCCTCACTGAAGCTTTCTTT.

The rearrangement uses TRBV7-2 and TRBJ1-6; possible D gene TRBD1, 5 bases. Trimming left V 5 bases short and J 6 bases short, with 23 bases between. CDR1 is SGHTA, CDR2 FQGNSA, per germline. The CDR3 sequence is 18 residues long. Written as DNA, the CDR3 is TGTGCCAGCAGCGCGCCGGGACGCAGATCCCGGCCTAATTCACCCCTCCACTTT. It yields the protein CASSAPGRRSRPNSPLHF.

This clone was seen once. V and J are TRBV6-5 and TRBJ2-3; a possible D gene is TRBD1 (5 bases). The germline V and J ends were trimmed by 6 bases and 6 bases, with 10 bases remaining between them. The CDR3 sequence is 12 residues long. The germline CDR1 and CDR2 sequences are MNHEY and SVGAGI. The CDR3 is CASSLNRDTQYF. In nucleotides, the CDR3 is TGTGCCAGCAGCCTTAACAGGGATACGCAGTATTTT.

The chain uses TRBV7-5 and TRBJ2-2; whether TRBD2, the table's D call, matches the DNA was not checked. TRBV7-5 is an annotated pseudogene. There are 18 residues in the CDR3. The CDR3: CVRSSTSRLAGGPGELFF. The CDR3, as DNA: TGTGTCAGAAGCTCCACATCGCGGCTAGCGGGGGGGCCCGGGGAGCTGTTTTTT.

The J gene is TRBJ1-5, the V gene TRBV6-5; 7 bases are a match to TRBD1. Germline CDR1 and CDR2: MNHEY and SVGAGI. The CDR3 totals 15 residues. After removal of 5 bases from V and 0 bases from J, the junction contained 4 bases not matched to a gene. CDR3 sequence reads: CASSDYRGSNQPQHF. The CDR3 coding sequence is TGTGCCAGCAGTGACTACAGGGGTAGCAATCAGCCCCAGCATTTT.

The CDR3 DNA is TGTGCCAGCAGGGGAAGACTAGCGCCGAATGGGGAGCTGTTTTTT. This sequence encodes CASRGRLAPNGELFF. The chain links TRBV6-6 to TRBJ2-2, with 8 positions matching TRBD2. V shed 6 bases, J shed 8 bases, and the junction held 11 bases outside the gene matches. Germline CDR1 and CDR2: MNHNY and SVGAGI (reference sequence). This CDR3 region has 15 residues.

The chain has TRBV19 and TRBJ2-1; the D gene is possibly TRBD1 (6 bases). CDR3 length: 16 amino acids. CDR1 is LNHDA and CDR2 is SQIVND in the germline V gene (reference sequence). V was shortened by 6 bases and J by 7 bases, with 22 bases between the two germline ends. The DNA for the CDR3 is TGTGCCAGTAGCCCGTGGGGGCAGGGGCGGCCGAATGAGCAGTTCTTC. Translated, it gives CASSPWGQGRPNEQFF. Full variable domain (rest looked up from reference TRBV19 and TRBJ2-1): DGGITQSPKYLFRKEGQNVTLSCEQNLNHDAMYWYRQDPGQGLRLIYYSQIVNDFQKGDIAEGYSVSREKKESFPLTVTSAQKNPTAFYLCASSPWGQGRPNEQFFGPGTRLTVL.

The chain employs TRBV2 and TRBJ2-3; 10 nucleotides line up with TRBD2. The length of the CDR3 is 14 residues. Germline V gene lookup returns CDR1 SNHLY and CDR2 FYNNEI. V lost 4 bases, J lost 5 bases, and 3 bases stayed unmatched. The CDR3 DNA sequence: TGTGCCAGCAGTGTCGAGCGGGGGGGAGATACGCAGTATTTT. It codes for CASSVERGGDTQYF.

This chain uses TRBV5-5 with TRBJ2-7, with 7 bases matching TRBD2. Germline CDR1 SGHKS, CDR2 YYEKEE (reference sequence). The CDR3 has 14 residues. The junction had 2 bases not matched to a gene; V was cut back by 2 bases and J by 0 bases. The CDR3 here is CASSFSGSSYEQYF. CDR3 DNA: TGTGCCAGCAGCTTTAGCGGGTCCTCCTACGAGCAGTACTTC.

The chain's CDR3 is CASSLLQAYEQYF. Here the CDR3 DNA reads TGTGCCAGCAGCTTACTTCAGGCCTACGAGCAGTACTTC. The V call is TRBV7-8, the J call TRBJ2-7; D gene unclear. The CDR3 consists of 13 residues. Per germline, CDR1 SGHVS and CDR2 FQNEAQ. Trimming removed 2 bases at V and 2 bases at J, with 7 bases between. The variable domain in full, with the rest retrieved from reference TRBV7-8 and TRBJ2-7, is GAGVSQSPRYKVAKRGQDVALRCDPISGHVSLFWYQQALGQGPEFLTYFQNEAQLDKSGLPSDRFFAERPEGSVSTLKIQRTQQEDSAVYLCASSLLQAYEQYFGPGTRLTVT.

The chain is built from TRBV18 and TRBJ1-2; TRBD1 agrees at 8 bases. The junction had 8 bases not matched to a gene; V was cut back by 0 bases and J by 8 bases. Germline lookup yields CDR1 KGHSH and CDR2 LQKENI. The CDR3 length is 15 residues. The CDR3 DNA reads TGTGCCAGCTCACCACCTCTGGACAGGGCCGGAGGCTACACCTTC. Amino acid sequence: CASSPPLDRAGGYTF.

The rearrangement uses TRBV5-8 and TRBJ1-2, with TRBD1 matching 10 bases. The V segment lost 0 bases and the J segment 4 bases; nucleotides outside the gene matches: 3. CDR1 is SGHTS, CDR2 YDEGEE, per germline. This CDR3 contains 15 residues. In DNA, the CDR3 is TGTGCCAGCAGCTTGGGGGGACAGGGGACCTATGGCTACACCTTC. Protein product: CASSLGGQGTYGYTF.

This chain connects TRBV5-1 to TRBJ2-5; D may be TRBD1 (6 bases). V was shortened by 2 bases and J by 1 base, with 12 bases between the two germline ends. In germline, CDR1 is SGHRS, CDR2 YFSETQ. CDR3 length equals 15 residues. CDR3 nucleotide sequence: TGCGCCAGCAGCTTATTACAGGGTCCCCAAGAGACCCAGTACTTC. It is translated as CASSLLQGPQETQYF. Based on the CDR3 plus reference TRBV5-1 and TRBJ2-5, the full variable domain is KAGVTQTPRYLIKTRGQQVTLSCSPISGHRSVSWYQQTPGQGLQFLFEYFSETQRNKGNFPGRFSGRQFSNSRSEMNVSTLELGDSALYLCASSLLQGPQETQYFGPGTRLLVL.

In its sample, this clone is medium-sized. This chain connects TRBV4-1 to TRBJ2-3; D is unclear. The V gene's germline CDR1 is MGHRA and CDR2 YSYEKL. With 0 bases removed from V and 2 bases from J, the gap between germline ends came to 9 bases. The CDR3 is 15 amino acids. The CDR3 DNA reads as TGCGCCAGCAGCCAAGAAAGTCACACCACAGATACGCAGTATTTT. This sequence encodes CASSQESHTTDTQYF.

The gene calls are TRBV6-5 and TRBJ1-2; D is perhaps TRBD1 (6 bases). CDR1 and CDR2 from the germline V gene are MNHEY and SVGAGI. V shed 6 bases and J shed 2 bases, with 10 bases lying between them. The CDR3 runs to 13 residues. CDR3 loop: CASSPTGNYGYTF. The CDR3, as DNA: TGTGCCAGCAGCCCAACAGGGAACTATGGCTACACCTTC.

This rearrangement joins TRBV5-1 to TRBJ1-2; D uncertain. V was clipped by 4 bases and J by 7 bases, with 14 bases between them. Germline CDR1 is SGHRS and CDR2 is YFSETQ. This CDR3 has 13 amino acids. This CDR3 reads CASSPVQGPGYTF. The CDR3 DNA sequence: TGCGCCAGCAGCCCGGTTCAAGGTCCTGGCTACACCTTC.

The rearrangement joins TRBV10-3 to TRBJ2-5, with a tentative D call TRBD1 (7 bases). Germline assignment: CDR1 ENHRY and CDR2 SYGVKD. The V end lost 4 bases, the J end lost 0 bases, and 12 bases lay between the germline ends. The CDR3 runs to 15 residues. The CDR3 sequence: CAISGQGGNQETQYF. The CDR3 DNA reads as TGTGCCATCAGTGGACAGGGAGGCAACCAAGAGACCCAGTACTTC.

This rearrangement joins TRBV7-9 to TRBJ2-7, with 13 bases that match TRBD2. After removal of 5 bases from V and 6 bases from J, the junction contained 10 bases not matched to a gene. The CDR3 consists of 16 residues. Germline assignment: CDR1 SEHNR and CDR2 FQNEAQ (reference sequence). In DNA form, the CDR3 reads TGTGCCAGCAGCCCTCGGACTAGCGGGAGCGGGGCCGAGCAGTACTTC. Encoded protein: CASSPRTSGSGAEQYF.

The chain couples TRBV5-1 to TRBJ2-2, with D unresolved. There are 14 residues in the CDR3. V was trimmed by 4 bases and J by 3 bases, leaving 10 bases between them. Germline V gives CDR1 SGHRS, CDR2 YFSETQ. CDR3 in DNA: TGCGCCAGCAGCCTGGTGGTGGACACCGGGGAGCTGTTTTTT. This sequence encodes CASSLVVDTGELFF.

This chain connects TRBV11-2 to TRBJ2-1; D remains unclear. The CDR3 contains 13 residues. The germline CDR1 and CDR2 sequences are SGHAT and FQNNGV. Trimming removed 0 bases at V and 9 bases at J, with 9 bases between. The CDR3 DNA reads TGTGCCAGCAGCTTAGAATCCAGCAGTGAGCAGTTCTTC. Protein sequence: CASSLESSSEQFF.

V is TRBV7-8 and J is TRBJ2-1; TRBD1 matches at 12 bases. CDR3 length equals 16 residues. Germline CDR1 reads SGHVS; CDR2 reads FQNEAQ. Trimming cost V 5 bases and J 10 bases; bases outside gene matches: 12. The DNA for the CDR3 is TGTGCCAGCAGCCCAGGGCGTTCGGGACAGGGGGCGGAGCAGTTCTTC. It translates to CASSPGRSGQGAEQFF.

This clone was seen a single time. The chain employs TRBV5-6 and TRBJ2-1; D ambiguous. This CDR3 has 16 amino acids. Germline CDR1 reads SGHDT; CDR2 reads YYEEEE. V was shortened by 0 bases and J by 1 base, with 11 bases between the two germline ends. Here the CDR3 DNA reads TGTGCCAGCAGCTTGGCCAGCACTGGATCCTACAATGAGCAGTTCTTC. It is translated as CASSLASTGSYNEQFF.

This chain joins TRBV5-5 and TRBJ1-2; maybe TRBD1 (5 bases). V lost 3 bases and J lost 2, with 11 bases in between. CDR1 is SGHKS and CDR2 is YYEKEE in the germline V gene (reference sequence). The CDR3 sequence is 14 residues long. CDR3 sequence (DNA): TGTGCCAGCAGCTCTCACGGGGCGAACTATGGCTACACCTTC. Its protein is CASSSHGANYGYTF. The full variable domain, completed using reference TRBV5-5 and TRBJ1-2, is DAGVTQSPTHLIKTRGQQVTLRCSPISGHKSVSWYQQVLGQGPQFIFQYYEKEERGRGNFPDRFSARQFPNYSSELNVNALLLGDSALYLCASSSHGANYGYTFGSGTRLTVV.